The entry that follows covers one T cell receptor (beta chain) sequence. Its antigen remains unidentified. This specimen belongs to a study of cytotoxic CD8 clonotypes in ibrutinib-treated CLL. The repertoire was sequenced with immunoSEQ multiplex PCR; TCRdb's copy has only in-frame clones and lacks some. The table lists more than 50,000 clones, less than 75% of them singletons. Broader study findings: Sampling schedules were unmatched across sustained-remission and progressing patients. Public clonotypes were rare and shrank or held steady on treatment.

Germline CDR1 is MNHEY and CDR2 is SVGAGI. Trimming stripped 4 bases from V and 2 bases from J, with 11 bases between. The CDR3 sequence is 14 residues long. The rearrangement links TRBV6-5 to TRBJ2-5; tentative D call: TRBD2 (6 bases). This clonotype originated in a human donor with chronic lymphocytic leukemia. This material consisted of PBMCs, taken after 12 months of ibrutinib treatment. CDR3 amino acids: CASSFGTYQETQYF. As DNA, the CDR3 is TGTGCCAGCAGTTTCGGGACTTATCAAGAGACCCAGTACTTC.